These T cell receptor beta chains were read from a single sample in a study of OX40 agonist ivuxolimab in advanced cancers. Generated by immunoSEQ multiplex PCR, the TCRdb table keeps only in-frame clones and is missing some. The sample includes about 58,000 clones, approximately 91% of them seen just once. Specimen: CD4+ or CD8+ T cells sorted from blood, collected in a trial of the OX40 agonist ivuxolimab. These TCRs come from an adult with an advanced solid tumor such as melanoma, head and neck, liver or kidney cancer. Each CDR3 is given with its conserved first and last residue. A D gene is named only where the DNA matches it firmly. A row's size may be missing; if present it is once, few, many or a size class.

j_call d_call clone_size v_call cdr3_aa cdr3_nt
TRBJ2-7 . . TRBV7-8 CASSLGAGASHEQYF TGTGCCAGCAGCTTGGGCGCCGGAGCTTCCCACGAGCAGTACTTC
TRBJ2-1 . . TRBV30 CAWSVRAVDYNEQFF TGTGCCTGGAGTGTACGGGCGGTAGACTACAATGAGCAGTTCTTC
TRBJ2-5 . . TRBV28 CASSPSGGRLETQYF TGTGCCAGCAGTCCCTCAGGGGGGCGCCTGGAGACCCAGTACTTC
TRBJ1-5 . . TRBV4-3 CASSQGAWGNQPQHF TGCGCCAGCAGCCAAGGGGCCTGGGGCAATCAGCCCCAGCATTTT
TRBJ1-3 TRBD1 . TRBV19 CASTGSDRGGGNTIYF TGTGCCAGTACCGGCTCGGACAGGGGAGGAGGAAACACCATATATTTT
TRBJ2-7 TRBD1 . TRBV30 CAWTPGQGSPPYF TGTGCCTGGACCCCGGGACAGGGATCTCCCCCGTACTTC
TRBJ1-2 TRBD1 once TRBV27 CASPGQGRGYGYTF TGTGCCAGTCCCGGACAGGGAAGAGGCTATGGCTACACCTTC
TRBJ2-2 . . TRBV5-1 CASSWASGSGELFF TGCGCCAGCAGCTGGGCGAGCGGGTCCGGGGAGCTGTTTTTT
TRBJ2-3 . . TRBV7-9 CASKDDRTDTQYF TGTGCCAGCAAAGACGACCGCACAGATACGCAGTATTTT
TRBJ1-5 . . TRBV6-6 CASRPRPGQPQHF TGTGCCAGCAGGCCCCGGCCGGGACAGCCCCAGCATTTT
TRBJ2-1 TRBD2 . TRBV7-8 CAINVGASGRVDEQFF TGTGCCATTAATGTAGGGGCTAGCGGGAGAGTGGATGAGCAGTTCTTC
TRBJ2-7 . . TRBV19 CASSNPGQGIYEQYF TGTGCCAGTAGTAACCCAGGGCAGGGAATCTACGAGCAGTACTTC
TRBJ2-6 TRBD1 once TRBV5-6 CASTGTGVVSGANVLTF TGTGCCAGCACCGGGACAGGAGTAGTCTCTGGGGCCAACGTCCTGACTTTC
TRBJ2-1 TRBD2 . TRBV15 CATSGGTSGHNEQFF TGTGCCACCAGCGGCGGGACTAGCGGACACAATGAGCAGTTCTTC
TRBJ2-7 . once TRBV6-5 CASSSGTEQYF TGTGCCAGCAGTTCAGGAACCGAGCAGTACTTC
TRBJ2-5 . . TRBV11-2 CASSLVSETQYF TGTGCCAGCAGCTTAGTTAGCGAGACCCAGTACTTC
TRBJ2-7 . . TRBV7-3 CASSPQSGSYEQYF TGTGCCAGCAGCCCCCAATCAGGGAGCTACGAGCAGTACTTC
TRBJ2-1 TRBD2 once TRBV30 CAWSGLAGTGDEQFF TGTGCCTGGAGCGGACTAGCGGGGACCGGGGATGAGCAGTTCTTC
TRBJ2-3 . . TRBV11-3 CASSRDGTDTDTQYF TGTGCCAGCAGCCGGGACGGGACCGACACAGATACGCAGTATTTT
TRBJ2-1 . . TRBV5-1 CASSFLGEQFF TGCGCCAGCAGCTTCCTTGGCGAGCAGTTCTTC
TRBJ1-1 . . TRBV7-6 CASSPTGLNTEAFF TGTGCCAGCAGCCCAACAGGGTTGAACACTGAAGCTTTCTTT
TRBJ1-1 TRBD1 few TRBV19 CASTITGTGDTEAFF TGTGCCAGTACGATTACCGGGACAGGGGACACTGAAGCTTTCTTT
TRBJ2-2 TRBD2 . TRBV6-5 CASSYSWASGTGELFF TGTGCCAGCAGTTACTCCTGGGCTAGCGGGACCGGGGAGCTGTTTTTT
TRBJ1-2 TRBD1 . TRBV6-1 CASSDPQPTGYGYTF TGTGCCAGCAGTGACCCTCAACCGACAGGGTATGGCTACACCTTC
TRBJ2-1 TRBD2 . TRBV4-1 CASSHGLAGVTGNEQFF TGCGCCAGCAGCCATGGTTTAGCGGGAGTGACAGGCAATGAGCAGTTCTTC
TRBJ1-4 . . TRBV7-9 CASSSLFGTATNEKLFF TGTGCCAGCAGCTCCTTATTCGGGACGGCCACAAATGAAAAACTGTTTTTT